Each of the 30 T cell receptor beta chains below was sequenced from the same sample in a study of Ad26.COV2.S vaccination and SARS-CoV-2 variants. TCRdb keeps only in-frame clones here, not all; method: immunoSEQ multiplex PCR. The sample holds 350,000 to 400,000 clones; around nine tenths are singletons and the top ten take approximately 3.7%. The treatment is: roughly 18 received Ad26.COV2.S at low or high dose, single or two shots; roughly five received placebo; per-sample allocation not given. The samples date from day 63 after the first vaccine or placebo injection. Here the sequenced sample was peripheral blood, taken in a trial of Ad26.COV2.S vaccine versus placebo. Source of these receptors: a person between 18 and 59 years old who received the Ad26.COV2.S COVID-19 vaccine or a placebo.

CDR3 DNA sequence: TGTGCCAGCTCACCTAGTCCAACCTATGGCTACACCTTC. Protein: CASSPSPTYGYTF. This chain connects TRBV18 to TRBJ1-2; D unresolved. Trimming shortened V by 3 bases and J by 4 bases, and 9 bases separated the two germline ends. From germline, CDR1 is KGHSH and CDR2 LQKENI. The CDR3 runs 13 residues.

The rearrangement uses TRBV30 and TRBJ2-3, with TRBD1 matching over 7 bases. V shed 2 bases and J 4 bases; nucleotides not matched to a gene: 3. CDR1 and CDR2 (germline): GTSNPN, SVGIG (reference sequence). The CDR3 runs 13 residues. CDR3 bases: TGTGCCTGGAGTATAGGGACAGCAGATACGCAGTATTTT. Protein: CAWSIGTADTQYF.

This chain joins TRBV6-5 and TRBJ1-2; the match to TRBD1 covers 7 bases. The CDR3 contains 12 residues. The germline CDR1 and CDR2 sequences are MNHEY and SVGAGI. V shed 6 bases and J 6 bases; nucleotides not matched to a gene: 4. For the CDR3, the DNA is TGTGCCAGCAGCGCACAGGGGAATGGCTACACCTTC. This codes for CASSAQGNGYTF.

The V and J genes are TRBV4-3 and TRBJ1-4; the D is unclear. From germline, CDR1 is LGHNA and CDR2 YSLEER. CDR3 length: 15 residues. Trimming left V 0 bases short and J 8 bases short, with 13 bases between. The CDR3 here is CASSQDRGIGEKLFF. The CDR3 DNA follows: TGCGCCAGCAGCCAAGATCGAGGAATTGGGGAAAAACTGTTTTTT.

The J gene is TRBJ2-7, the V gene TRBV12-3 or TRBV12-4, with 10 bases fitting TRBD1. CDR3 size: 13 residues. V dropped 8 bases and J dropped 5; count of bases not matched to a gene: 6. CDR3 sequence: CASSAGTGDEQYF. DNA for the CDR3: TGTGCCAGCTCTGCAGGGACAGGGGACGAGCAGTACTTC.

The sample holds one count of this clone. V is TRBV30 and J is TRBJ1-5; no clear D gene. The CDR3 length is 13 residues. V was clipped by 5 bases and J by 7 bases, with 15 bases between them. Germline V gives CDR1 GTSNPN, CDR2 SVGIG (reference sequence). The CDR3 here is CAWDDGRGQPQHF. CDR3 nucleotide sequence: TGTGCCTGGGACGACGGTCGGGGACAGCCCCAGCATTTT.

The V gene is TRBV30, the J gene TRBJ2-7; the D gene is possibly TRBD1 (6 bases). Germline lookup yields CDR1 GTSNPN and CDR2 SVGIG (reference sequence). The length of the CDR3 is 13 residues. V was clipped by 1 base and J by 1 base, with 8 bases between them. CDR3 protein: CAWSGDISYEQYF. In DNA form, the CDR3 reads TGTGCCTGGAGTGGGGACATATCCTACGAGCAGTACTTC. The entire variable domain, with the rest obtained from reference TRBV30 and TRBJ2-7, is as follows: SQTIHQWPATLVQPVGSPLSLECTVEGTSNPNLYWYRQAAGRGLQLLFYSVGIGQISSEVPQNLSASRPQDRQFILSSKKLLLSDSGFYLCAWSGDISYEQYFGPGTRLTVT.

The rearrangement links TRBV11-2 to TRBJ1-2, with 7 bases lining up with TRBD1. CDR3 length: 16 amino acids. Looked up from germline, CDR1 is SGHAT and CDR2 is FQNNGV. Trimming at V came to 5 bases and at J to 0 bases, leaving 9 bases not matched to a gene. CDR3 amino acids: CASSPAGTASNYGYTF. Written as DNA, the CDR3 is TGTGCCAGCAGCCCGGCCGGGACAGCCTCTAACTATGGCTACACCTTC.

Concerning this clone: Germline and junction disagree at one end, which may indicate a read error. The rearrangement joins TRBV4-1 to TRBJ2-2; no clear D gene. The CDR3 runs 15 residues. Germline-derived CDR1 and CDR2 are MGHRA and YSYEKL. The CDR3 nucleotides read TGCGCCAGAAGCCTCCCAAGACCCATCACCGGGGAGCTGTTTTTT. This translates into CARSLPRPITGELFF.

The chain recombines TRBV11-3 with TRBJ1-2; 9 positions agree with TRBD1. There are 13 residues in the CDR3. Per germline, CDR1 SGHNT and CDR2 YENEEA. V trimming: 4 bases; J trimming: 8 bases; junction bases outside the gene matches: 5. CDR3 in DNA: TGTGCCAGCAGCTCCCGGACAGGGGACGGCTACACCTTC. This sequence encodes CASSSRTGDGYTF.

The sample holds a few counts of this clone. J is TRBJ2-7 and V is TRBV10-1; D is perhaps TRBD1 (6 bases). Germline V gives CDR1 WNHNN, CDR2 SYGVQD (reference sequence). The CDR3 contains 14 residues. The V and J ends lost 6 bases and 0 bases respectively, with 12 bases between them. CDR3 residues: CASSRDMSSYEQYF. DNA of the CDR3: TGCGCCAGCAGCCGGGACATGAGCTCCTACGAGCAGTACTTC.

The V call is TRBV6-5, the J call TRBJ1-2, with a possible D match to TRBD1 (5 bases). Between the trimmed V and J ends, which lost 4 bases and 5 bases, there was a span of 11 bases. The CDR3 has 13 amino acids. Germline CDR1 is MNHEY and CDR2 is SVGAGI. The CDR3 DNA follows: TGTGCCAGCAGTTTCGGGGGGGGATATGGCTACACCTTC. Its protein is CASSFGGGYGYTF.

This clone came up a few times. This chain joins TRBV6-4 and TRBJ1-1; D unclear. The CDR3 sequence is 13 residues long. Between the trimmed V and J ends, which lost 3 bases and 5 bases, there was a span of 10 bases. Germline V gene lookup returns CDR1 MRHNA and CDR2 SNTAGT. CDR3 sequence: CASSEGRRTEAFF. In DNA form, the CDR3 reads TGTGCCAGCAGTGAGGGAAGGAGAACTGAAGCTTTCTTT.

The rearrangement links TRBV7-2 to TRBJ2-4, with no clear D. Trimming stripped 4 bases from V and 6 bases from J, with 19 bases between. The CDR3 covers 16 residues. Germline CDR1 SGHTA, CDR2 FQGNSA. The CDR3 DNA reads TGTGCCAGCAGCTCCACTTCGTACAGACGGGCAAACATTCAGTACTTC. Residues: CASSSTSYRRANIQYF.

This clone appeared once. V usage is TRBV5-6 and J usage is TRBJ1-4; a possible D gene is TRBD1 (5 bases). The CDR3 runs 15 residues. CDR1 is SGHDT and CDR2 is YYEEEE in the germline V gene. Trimming pared 4 bases from V and 8 bases from J, leaving 18 bases between. CDR3 sequence (DNA): TGTGCCAGCAGCACGGAGGGCCAGGGAACCGAAAAACTGTTTTTT. Translation: CASSTEGQGTEKLFF.

This chain connects TRBV18 to TRBJ2-5, with a tentative D call TRBD1 (6 bases). The V end lost 3 bases, the J end lost 6 bases, and 14 bases lay between the germline ends. Germline assignment: CDR1 KGHSH and CDR2 LQKENI. The CDR3 has 14 residues. In DNA, the CDR3 is TGTGCCAGCTCACCGGAAGACAGGCCCAAGACCCAGTACTTC. It codes for CASSPEDRPKTQYF.

The chain joins TRBV19 to TRBJ2-1; D unresolved. Trimming took off 6 bases at V and 3 bases at J, with 12 bases between the two ends. This CDR3 contains 14 residues. Germline values: CDR1 LNHDA, CDR2 SQIVND (reference sequence). The CDR3 reads CASSRDAYYNEQFF. In DNA, the CDR3 is TGTGCCAGTAGCCGTGACGCATACTACAATGAGCAGTTCTTC.

This clone was observed a single time. V and J are TRBV7-2 and TRBJ2-1, with 14 bases fitting TRBD2. The V segment lost 4 bases and the J segment 4 bases; nucleotides outside the gene matches: 9. The CDR3 covers 18 residues. CDR1 is SGHTA, CDR2 FQGNSA, per germline. The CDR3 DNA sequence: TGTGCCAGCAGCTCACGCCGACTAGCGGGGGGGCAGTACAATGAGCAGTTCTTC. It codes for CASSSRRLAGGQYNEQFF.

V usage is TRBV12-3 or TRBV12-4 and J usage is TRBJ2-1; no clear D gene. The V and J ends lost 2 bases and 4 bases respectively, with 3 bases between them. CDR3 length equals 12 residues. This chain's CDR3 is CASSLIYNEQFF. CDR3 in DNA: TGTGCCAGCAGTTTAATATACAATGAGCAGTTCTTC.

This chain connects TRBV7-2 to TRBJ2-5, with D tentatively TRBD1 (7 bases). V shed 5 bases and J shed 4 bases, with 17 bases lying between them. The CDR3 is 15 residues long. Germline V gene sequence: CDR1 SGHTA, CDR2 FQGNSA. CDR3 bases: TGTGCCAGCAGCCGTGTTTCAGGGGGGTCAGAGACCCAGTACTTC. It codes for CASSRVSGGSETQYF. Together with reference TRBV7-2 and TRBJ2-5, the CDR3 gives the full variable domain: GAGVSQSPSNKVTEKGKDVELRCDPISGHTALYWYRQSLGQGLEFLIYFQGNSAPDKSGLPSDRFSAERTGGSVSTLTIQRTQQEDSAVYLCASSRVSGGSETQYFGPGTRLLVL.

The chain joins TRBV9 to TRBJ2-5; 15 bases are a match to TRBD2. The V gene end was trimmed by 2 bases and the J gene end by 5 bases; junction bases not matched to a gene: 4. CDR1 SGDLS and CDR2 YYNGEE come from the germline V gene. This CDR3 is built from 16 residues. DNA of the CDR3: TGTGCCAGCAGCGTGGGACTAGCGGGGGGTAGGGAGACCCAGTACTTC. Its protein product is CASSVGLAGGRETQYF.

The chain carries TRBV5-4 and TRBJ2-7; the D call may be TRBD1 or TRBD2 (6 bases each). This CDR3 contains 15 residues. CDR1 SGHNT and CDR2 YYREEE come from the germline V gene (reference sequence). The V and J ends lost 4 bases and 6 bases respectively, with 20 bases between them. The CDR3 nucleotides are TGTGCCAGCAGCCCGAGGGGGGCGGATAATCGCGAGCAGTACTTC. Translated: CASSPRGADNREQYF.

This rearrangement joins TRBV6-5 to TRBJ2-1; D is possibly TRBD2 (7 bases). Germline V gene sequence: CDR1 MNHEY, CDR2 SVGAGI. CDR3 length: 13 amino acids. Trimming stripped 7 bases from V and 6 bases from J, with 13 bases between. CDR3 sequence: CASKRGAGNEQFF. DNA of the CDR3: TGTGCCAGCAAACGGGGGGCGGGCAATGAGCAGTTCTTC.

This clone was picked up one time. The V and J genes are TRBV6-4 and TRBJ2-5, with TRBD2 matching over 9 bases. Germline V gene sequence: CDR1 MRHNA, CDR2 SNTAGT. The V gene end was trimmed by 4 bases and the J gene end by 3 bases; junction bases not matched to a gene: 6. There are 15 residues in the CDR3. DNA for the CDR3: TGTGCCAGCAGTGCCAGCGGGGGGAGGGAAGAGACCCAGTACTTC. Translating gives CASSASGGREETQYF.

This clone came up once. V and J are TRBV4-1 and TRBJ2-1, with D tentatively TRBD2 (6 bases). CDR3 length: 14 residues. Trimming took 1 base from V and 6 from J, leaving 10 bases between them. Germline CDR1 is MGHRA and CDR2 is YSYEKL. The CDR3 region is CASSQVGGPNEQFF. Written as DNA, the CDR3 is TGCGCCAGCAGCCAAGTGGGGGGACCCAATGAGCAGTTCTTC.

The CDR3 nucleotides read TGTGCCAGTAGTCCACGACTTGGGGGATCCTACGAGCAGTACTTC. It yields the protein CASSPRLGGSYEQYF. The chain uses TRBV19 and TRBJ2-7; D may correspond to TRBD1 or TRBD2 (5 bases each). Germline V gene lookup returns CDR1 LNHDA and CDR2 SQIVND (reference sequence). CDR3 size: 15 residues. The V and J ends lost 5 bases and 1 base respectively, with 15 bases between them.

This clone has a handful of counts. The V and J genes are TRBV27 and TRBJ1-2; D is possibly TRBD1 (6 bases). The CDR3 is 16 amino acids. Germline V gene data show CDR1 as MNHEY and CDR2 as SMNVEV (reference sequence). The V gene lost 6 bases and the J gene lost 8 bases, with 25 bases spanning the gap. The CDR3 DNA sequence: TGTGCCAGCAGCCTCCGCCCCCACACAGGGAACGGCGGCTACACCTTC. Protein: CASSLRPHTGNGGYTF.

This chain joins TRBV6-5 and TRBJ1-1; 10 bases match TRBD1. CDR1 and CDR2 from the germline V gene are MNHEY and SVGAGI. Trimming removed 4 bases from V and 1 base from J; junction bases left unmatched: 3. This CDR3 is built from 15 residues. CDR3 loop: CASSSWTGGNTEAFF. In nucleotides, the CDR3 is TGTGCCAGCAGTTCCTGGACAGGGGGGAACACTGAAGCTTTCTTT.

V and J are TRBV6-1 and TRBJ1-3; the D gene is possibly TRBD1 (5 bases). V gave up 2 bases and J gave up 0 bases, with 8 bases separating them. Germline V lookup: CDR1 MNHNS, CDR2 SASEGT. CDR3 length: 15 residues. The CDR3: CASSEWGVSGNTIYF. CDR3 bases: TGTGCCAGCAGTGAATGGGGCGTCTCTGGAAACACCATATATTTT.

CDR3 loop: CATSGMNTQYF. Here the CDR3 DNA reads TGTGCCACCAGCGGGATGAATACGCAGTATTTT. The gene calls are TRBV15 and TRBJ2-3; D is unresolved. V lost 5 bases and J lost 7, with 7 bases in between. CDR1 and CDR2 (germline): LNHNV, YYDKDF (reference sequence). The CDR3 has 11 residues.